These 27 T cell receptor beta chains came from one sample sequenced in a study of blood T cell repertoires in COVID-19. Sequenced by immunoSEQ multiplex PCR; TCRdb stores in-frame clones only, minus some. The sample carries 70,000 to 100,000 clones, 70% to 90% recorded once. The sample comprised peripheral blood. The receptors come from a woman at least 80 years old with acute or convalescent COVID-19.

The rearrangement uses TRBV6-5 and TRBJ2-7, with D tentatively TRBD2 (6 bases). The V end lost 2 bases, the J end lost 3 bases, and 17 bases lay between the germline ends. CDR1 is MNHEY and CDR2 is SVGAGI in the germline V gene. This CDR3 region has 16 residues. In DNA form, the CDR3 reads TGTGCCAGCAGTTACGGAGGGCGGGGCAGGATCTACGAGCAGTACTTC. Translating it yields CASSYGGRGRIYEQYF.

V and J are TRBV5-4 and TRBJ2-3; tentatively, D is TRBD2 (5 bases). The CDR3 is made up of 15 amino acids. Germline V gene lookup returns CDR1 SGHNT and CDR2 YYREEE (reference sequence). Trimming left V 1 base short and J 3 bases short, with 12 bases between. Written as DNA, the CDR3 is TGTGCCAGCAGCTTGCTAAAGCGGCAAACAGATACGCAGTATTTT. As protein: CASSLLKRQTDTQYF.

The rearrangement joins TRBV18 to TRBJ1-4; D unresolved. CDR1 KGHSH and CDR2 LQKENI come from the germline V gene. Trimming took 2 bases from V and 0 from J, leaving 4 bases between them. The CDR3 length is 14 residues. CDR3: CASSPTATNEKLFF. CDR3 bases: TGTGCCAGCTCACCAACTGCAACTAATGAAAAACTGTTTTTT.

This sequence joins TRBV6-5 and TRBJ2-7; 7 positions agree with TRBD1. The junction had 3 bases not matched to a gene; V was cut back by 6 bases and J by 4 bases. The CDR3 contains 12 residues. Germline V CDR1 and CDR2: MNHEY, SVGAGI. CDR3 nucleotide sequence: TGTGCCAGCAGCACAGGGGTATACGAGCAGTACTTC. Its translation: CASSTGVYEQYF.

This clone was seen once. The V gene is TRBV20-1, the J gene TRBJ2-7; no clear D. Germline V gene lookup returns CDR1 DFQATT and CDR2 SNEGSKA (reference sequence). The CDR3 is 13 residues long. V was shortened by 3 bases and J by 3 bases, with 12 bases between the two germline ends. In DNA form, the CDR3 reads TGCAGTGCTAGTCAGGTATCTGGCTACGAGCAGTACTTC. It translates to CSASQVSGYEQYF.

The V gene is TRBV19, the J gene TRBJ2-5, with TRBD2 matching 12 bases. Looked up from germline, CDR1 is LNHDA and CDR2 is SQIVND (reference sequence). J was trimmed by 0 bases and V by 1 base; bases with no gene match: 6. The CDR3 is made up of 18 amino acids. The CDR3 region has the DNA TGTGCCAGTAGTATAGTGCTAGCGGGGGGGTCGTACCAAGAGACCCAGTACTTC. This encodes CASSIVLAGGSYQETQYF.

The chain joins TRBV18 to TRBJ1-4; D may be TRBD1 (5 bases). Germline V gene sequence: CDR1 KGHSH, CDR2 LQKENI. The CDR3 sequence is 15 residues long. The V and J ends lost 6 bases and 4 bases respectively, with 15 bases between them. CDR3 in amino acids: CASSPGGGFNEKLFF. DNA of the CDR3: TGTGCCAGCTCGCCGGGCGGGGGTTTTAATGAAAAACTGTTTTTT.

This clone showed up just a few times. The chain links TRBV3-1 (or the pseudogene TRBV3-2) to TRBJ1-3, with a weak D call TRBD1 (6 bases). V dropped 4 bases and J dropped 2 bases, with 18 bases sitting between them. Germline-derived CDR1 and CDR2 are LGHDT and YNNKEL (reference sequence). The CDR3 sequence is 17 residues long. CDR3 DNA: TGTGCCAGCAGCCTAGGCGAGGGGGGAGGGGCTGGAAACACCATATATTTT. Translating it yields CASSLGEGGGAGNTIYF.

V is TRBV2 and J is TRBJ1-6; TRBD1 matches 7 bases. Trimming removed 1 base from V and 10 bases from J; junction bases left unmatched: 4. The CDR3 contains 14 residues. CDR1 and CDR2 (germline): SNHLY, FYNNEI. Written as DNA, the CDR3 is TGTGCCAGCAGTGAAGAAGGGGGCTACTCACCCCTCCACTTT. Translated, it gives CASSEEGGYSPLHF.

The CDR3 is CASWAGAEGATQYF. The CDR3 region has the DNA TGTGCCAGCTGGGCGGGGGCCGAGGGCGCTACGCAGTATTTT. The V and J genes are TRBV27 and TRBJ2-3; tentative D call: TRBD2 (7 bases). The CDR3 runs 14 residues. In germline, CDR1 is MNHEY, CDR2 SMNVEV (reference sequence). The germline V and J ends were trimmed by 8 bases and 8 bases, with 20 bases remaining between them.

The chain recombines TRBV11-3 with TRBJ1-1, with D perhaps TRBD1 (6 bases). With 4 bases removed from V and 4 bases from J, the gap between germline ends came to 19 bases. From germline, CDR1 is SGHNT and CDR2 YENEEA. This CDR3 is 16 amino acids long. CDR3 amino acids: CASSWRGGQLGTEAFF. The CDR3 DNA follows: TGTGCCAGCAGCTGGAGGGGGGGCCAATTGGGCACTGAAGCTTTCTTT.

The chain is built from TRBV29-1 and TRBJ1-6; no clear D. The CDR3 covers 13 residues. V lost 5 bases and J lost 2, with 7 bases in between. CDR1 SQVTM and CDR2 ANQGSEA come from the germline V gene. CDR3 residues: CSVRRTYNSPLHF. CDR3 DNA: TGCAGCGTTCGGCGGACCTATAATTCACCCCTCCACTTT.

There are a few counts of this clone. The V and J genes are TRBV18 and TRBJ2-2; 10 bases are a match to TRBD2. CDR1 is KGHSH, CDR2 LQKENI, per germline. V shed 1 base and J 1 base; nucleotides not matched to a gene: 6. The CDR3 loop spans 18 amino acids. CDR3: CASSPRGSGGQNTGELFF. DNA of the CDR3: TGTGCCAGCTCACCACGCGGTAGCGGGGGGCAGAACACCGGGGAGCTGTTTTTT.

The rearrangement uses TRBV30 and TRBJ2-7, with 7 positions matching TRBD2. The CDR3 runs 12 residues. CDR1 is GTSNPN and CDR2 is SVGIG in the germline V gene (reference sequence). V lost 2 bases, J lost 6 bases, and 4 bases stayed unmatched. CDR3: CAWSPGLVEQYF. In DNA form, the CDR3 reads TGTGCCTGGAGTCCTGGACTAGTCGAGCAGTACTTC.

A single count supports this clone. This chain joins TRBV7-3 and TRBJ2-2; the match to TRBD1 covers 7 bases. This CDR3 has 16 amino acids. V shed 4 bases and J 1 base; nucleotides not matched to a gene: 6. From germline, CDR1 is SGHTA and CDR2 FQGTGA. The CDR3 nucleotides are TGTGCCAGCAGCTCACTACAGGGGTTGAACACCGGGGAGCTGTTTTTT. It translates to CASSSLQGLNTGELFF.

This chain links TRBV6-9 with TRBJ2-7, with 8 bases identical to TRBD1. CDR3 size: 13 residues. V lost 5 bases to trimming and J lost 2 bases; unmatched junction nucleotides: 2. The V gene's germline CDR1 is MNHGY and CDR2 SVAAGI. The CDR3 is CASSPDRAYEQYF. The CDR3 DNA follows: TGTGCCAGCAGTCCGGACAGGGCCTACGAGCAGTACTTC.

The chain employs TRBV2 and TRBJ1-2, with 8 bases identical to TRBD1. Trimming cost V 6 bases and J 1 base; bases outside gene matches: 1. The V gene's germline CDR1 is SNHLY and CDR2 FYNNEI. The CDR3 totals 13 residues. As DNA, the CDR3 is TGTGCCAGCAGGACAGGGGTTAACTATGGCTACACCTTC. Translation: CASRTGVNYGYTF.

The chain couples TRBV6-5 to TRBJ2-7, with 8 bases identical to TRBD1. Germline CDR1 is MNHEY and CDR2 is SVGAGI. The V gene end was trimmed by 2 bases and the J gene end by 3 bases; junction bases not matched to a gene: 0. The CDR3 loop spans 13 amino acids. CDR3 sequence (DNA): TGTGCCAGCAGTTACGACAGGGGCTACGAGCAGTACTTC. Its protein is CASSYDRGYEQYF.

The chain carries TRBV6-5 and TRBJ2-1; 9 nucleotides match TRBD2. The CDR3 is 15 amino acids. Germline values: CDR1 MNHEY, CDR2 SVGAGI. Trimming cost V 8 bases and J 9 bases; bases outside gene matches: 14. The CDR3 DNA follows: TGTGCCAGCGGGACGGCGGCGGGGGGGCCGTTTGAGCAGTTCTTC. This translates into CASGTAAGGPFEQFF.

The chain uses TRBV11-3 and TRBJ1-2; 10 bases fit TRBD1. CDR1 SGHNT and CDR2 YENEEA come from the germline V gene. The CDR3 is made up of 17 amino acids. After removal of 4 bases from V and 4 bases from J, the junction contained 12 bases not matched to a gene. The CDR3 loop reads CASSSTGGDPLGYGYTF. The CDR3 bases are TGTGCCAGCAGCTCGACAGGGGGCGATCCACTAGGCTATGGCTACACCTTC. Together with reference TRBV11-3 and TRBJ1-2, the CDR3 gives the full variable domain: EAGVVQSPRYKIIEKKQPVAFWCNPISGHNTLYWYLQNLGQGPELLIRYENEEAVDDSQLPKDRFSAERLKGVDSTLKIQPAELGDSAVYLCASSSTGGDPLGYGYTFGSGTRLTVV.

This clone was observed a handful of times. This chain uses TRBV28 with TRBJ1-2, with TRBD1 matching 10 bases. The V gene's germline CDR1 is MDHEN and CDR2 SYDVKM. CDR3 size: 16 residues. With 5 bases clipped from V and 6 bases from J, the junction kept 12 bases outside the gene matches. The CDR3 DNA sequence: TGTGCCAGCAGTACTCAGTTCCGGGACAGGGGAAATGGCTACACCTTC. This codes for CASSTQFRDRGNGYTF.

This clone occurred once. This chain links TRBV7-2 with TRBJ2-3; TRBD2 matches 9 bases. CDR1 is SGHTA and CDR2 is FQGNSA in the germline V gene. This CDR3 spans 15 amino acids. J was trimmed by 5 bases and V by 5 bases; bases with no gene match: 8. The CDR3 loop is CASSPSGGQGDTQYF. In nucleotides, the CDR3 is TGTGCCAGCAGCCCCAGCGGGGGGCAGGGAGATACGCAGTATTTT. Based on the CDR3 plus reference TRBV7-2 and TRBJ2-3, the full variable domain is GAGVSQSPSNKVTEKGKDVELRCDPISGHTALYWYRQSLGQGLEFLIYFQGNSAPDKSGLPSDRFSAERTGGSVSTLTIQRTQQEDSAVYLCASSPSGGQGDTQYFGPGTRLTVL.

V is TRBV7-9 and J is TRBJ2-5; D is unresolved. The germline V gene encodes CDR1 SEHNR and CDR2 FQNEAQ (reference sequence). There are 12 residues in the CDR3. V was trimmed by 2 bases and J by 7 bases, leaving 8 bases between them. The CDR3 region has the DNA TGTGCCAGCAGCTTATCTAGTGGGACCCAGTACTTC. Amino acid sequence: CASSLSSGTQYF.

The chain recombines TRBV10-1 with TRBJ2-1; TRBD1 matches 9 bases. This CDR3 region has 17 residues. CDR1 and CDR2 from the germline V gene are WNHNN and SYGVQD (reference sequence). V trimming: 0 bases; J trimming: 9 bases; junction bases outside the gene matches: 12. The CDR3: CASSESSGQGSFVEQFF. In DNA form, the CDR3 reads TGCGCCAGCAGTGAGTCTTCAGGACAGGGGAGTTTCGTTGAGCAGTTCTTC.

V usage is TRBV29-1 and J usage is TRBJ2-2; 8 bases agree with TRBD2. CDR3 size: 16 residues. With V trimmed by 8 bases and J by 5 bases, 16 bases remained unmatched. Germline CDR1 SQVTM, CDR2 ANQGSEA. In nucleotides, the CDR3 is TGCAGCTCGCGGGCCAGCGGGGGTGGGTCAACCGGGGAGCTGTTTTTT. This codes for CSSRASGGGSTGELFF.

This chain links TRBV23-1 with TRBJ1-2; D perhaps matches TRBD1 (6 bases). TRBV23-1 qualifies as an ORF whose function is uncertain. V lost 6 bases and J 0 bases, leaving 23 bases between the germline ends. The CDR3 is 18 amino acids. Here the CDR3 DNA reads TGCGCCAGCAGACCCCAGGAAGAGGGGGAACGGGCTAACTATGGCTACACCTTC. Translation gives CASRPQEEGERANYGYTF.

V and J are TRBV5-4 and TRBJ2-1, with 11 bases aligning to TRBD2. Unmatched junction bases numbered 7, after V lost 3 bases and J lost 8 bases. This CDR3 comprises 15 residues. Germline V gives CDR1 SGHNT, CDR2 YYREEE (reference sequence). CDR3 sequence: CASSWLAGGGDEQFF. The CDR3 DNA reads TGTGCCAGCAGCTGGCTAGCGGGGGGCGGGGATGAGCAGTTCTTC.